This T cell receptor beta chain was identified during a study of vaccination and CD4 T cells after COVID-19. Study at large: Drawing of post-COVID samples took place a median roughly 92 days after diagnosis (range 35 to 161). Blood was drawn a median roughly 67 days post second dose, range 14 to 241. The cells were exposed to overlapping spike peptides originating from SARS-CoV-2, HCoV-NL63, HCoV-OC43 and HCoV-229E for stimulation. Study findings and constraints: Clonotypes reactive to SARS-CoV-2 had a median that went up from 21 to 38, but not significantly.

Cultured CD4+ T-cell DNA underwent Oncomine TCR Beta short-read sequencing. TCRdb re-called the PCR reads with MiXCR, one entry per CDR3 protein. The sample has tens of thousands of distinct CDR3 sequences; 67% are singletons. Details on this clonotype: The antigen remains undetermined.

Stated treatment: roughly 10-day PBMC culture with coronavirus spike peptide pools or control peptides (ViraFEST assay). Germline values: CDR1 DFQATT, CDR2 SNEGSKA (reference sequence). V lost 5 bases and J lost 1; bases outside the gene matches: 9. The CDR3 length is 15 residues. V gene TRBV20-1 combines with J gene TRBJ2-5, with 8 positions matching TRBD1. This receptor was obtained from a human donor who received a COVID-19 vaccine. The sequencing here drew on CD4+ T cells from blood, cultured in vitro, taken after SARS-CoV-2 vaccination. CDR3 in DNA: TGCAGTGCTCAAAGGACAGGGCGGCTCCAAGAGACCCAGTACTTC. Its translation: CSAQRTGRLQETQYF.